The 18 T cell receptor beta chains below were found in one sample sequenced in a study of T cell responses to AZD1222 COVID-19 vaccine. The data were produced by immunoSEQ multiplex PCR, yet TCRdb's version contains in-frame clones alone and is incomplete. The sample yields around 75,000 clones, about 91% seen once. Sequenced here: peripheral blood, sampled 28 days after the second dose of the MenACWY control vaccine. These TCRs come from an adult who received the MenACWY meningococcal vaccine as a control.

This clone has more than one count but fewer than ten. The chain links TRBV12-5 to TRBJ2-7; D not resolved. The length of the CDR3 is 13 residues. In germline, CDR1 is LGHNT, CDR2 FRNRAP. Between the trimmed V and J ends, which lost 1 base and 6 bases, there was a span of 10 bases. CDR3 residues: CASGLAKLGEQYF. In DNA, the CDR3 is TGTGCTAGTGGTTTGGCTAAGTTGGGCGAGCAGTACTTC.

V is TRBV20-1 and J is TRBJ2-1; D gene uncertain. Per germline, CDR1 DFQATT and CDR2 SNEGSKA (reference sequence). With 3 bases removed from V and 6 bases from J, the gap between germline ends came to 9 bases. The CDR3 covers 12 residues. The CDR3 DNA reads TGCAGTGCTAGTATCGGCAGCAATGAGCAGTTCTTC. Protein product: CSASIGSNEQFF.

The rearrangement links TRBV7-2 to TRBJ2-1, with 15 bases identical to TRBD2. The J segment lost 7 bases and the V segment lost 7 bases, leaving 8 bases of the junction unmatched. Germline CDR1 is SGHTA and CDR2 is FQGNSA. The CDR3 totals 16 residues. CDR3 sequence reads: CASTQGLAGGENEQFF. CDR3 in DNA: TGTGCCAGCACTCAGGGACTAGCGGGGGGAGAGAATGAGCAGTTCTTC.

The chain carries TRBV3-1 (or the pseudogene TRBV3-2) and TRBJ1-1; TRBD1 might be the D (5 bases). This CDR3 contains 16 residues. Trimming left V 2 bases short and J 0 bases short, with 13 bases between. Germline V gene sequence: CDR1 LGHDT, CDR2 YNNKEL (reference sequence). Written as DNA, the CDR3 is TGTGCCAGCAGCCAAAGGCGGGGGGACGTGAACACTGAAGCTTTCTTT. It translates to CASSQRRGDVNTEAFF.

This clone occurred a few times. The V gene is TRBV2, the J gene TRBJ1-2, with TRBD1 identical over 7 bases. Germline CDR1 is SNHLY and CDR2 is FYNNEI. Losses at the gene ends were 5 bases for V and 2 bases for J; bases not matched to a gene: 8. The CDR3 has 15 residues. The CDR3 sequence is CASSPRTGGNYGYTF. The CDR3 DNA is TGTGCCAGCAGTCCCCGGACAGGTGGGAACTATGGCTACACCTTC.

The chain has TRBV15 and TRBJ1-3; D possibly corresponds to TRBD1 (6 bases). This CDR3 has 16 amino acids. Germline CDR1 LNHNV, CDR2 YYDKDF (reference sequence). Trimming removed 0 bases at V and 4 bases at J, with 13 bases between. The CDR3 reads CATSRDWGAEGNTIYF. CDR3 in DNA: TGTGCCACCAGCAGAGATTGGGGGGCTGAAGGAAACACCATATATTTT.

V is TRBV19 and J is TRBJ2-6; possibly TRBD1 for D (6 bases). With 5 bases removed from V and 4 bases from J, the gap between germline ends came to 12 bases. Germline V gene lookup returns CDR1 LNHDA and CDR2 SQIVND (reference sequence). This CDR3 has 15 residues. CDR3 sequence (DNA): TGTGCCAGTAGTTTCACAGGGTCAGGGGCCAACGTCCTGACTTTC. Its translation: CASSFTGSGANVLTF.

This clone was detected only once. One end of the junction does not line up with germline, which may come from a read error. The genes are TRBV5-8 and TRBJ1-6; D call uncertain. CDR3 length equals 11 residues. Germline-derived CDR1 and CDR2 are SGHTS and YDEGEE. The CDR3 DNA follows: TGTGCCAGCAGCTTGGGCCCGACGGTGATCTTT. Translating it yields CASSLGPTVIF.

The chain carries TRBV18 and TRBJ1-2, with 9 nucleotides matching TRBD1. The CDR3 has 14 amino acids. Germline trimming cut 3 bases from V and 6 bases from J; bases unmatched to any gene: 5. Germline CDR1 reads KGHSH; CDR2 reads LQKENI. CDR3 sequence reads: CASSPYGQGNGYTF. The CDR3 DNA reads as TGTGCCAGCTCACCCTATGGACAGGGGAATGGCTACACCTTC.

The chain has TRBV6-4 and TRBJ1-5, with no clear D. The germline gives CDR1 MRHNA, CDR2 SNTAGT. The CDR3 is made up of 13 amino acids. V lost 0 bases and J lost 6, with 6 bases in between. The CDR3 nucleotides read TGTGCCAGCAGTGACTCTCTATCTCAGCCCCAGCATTTT. This sequence encodes CASSDSLSQPQHF.

The V and J genes are TRBV19 and TRBJ2-7; TRBD1 aligns across 7 bases. The ends lost 5 bases at V and 2 bases at J; junction bases unmatched: 9. Germline CDR1 and CDR2: LNHDA and SQIVND (reference sequence). The CDR3 is made up of 15 amino acids. The CDR3 region has the DNA TGTGCCAGTAGTCTACGGGACAGCGGAGCCTACGAGCAGTACTTC. Protein: CASSLRDSGAYEQYF.

The chain couples TRBV2 to TRBJ1-5; the match to TRBD1 covers 8 bases. Germline V gene lookup returns CDR1 SNHLY and CDR2 FYNNEI. The V segment lost 4 bases and the J segment 7 bases; nucleotides outside the gene matches: 6. CDR3 length equals 14 residues. The DNA for the CDR3 is TGTGCCAGCAGTGTCCCAGGGGGCTGGCAGCCCCAGCATTTT. It is translated as CASSVPGGWQPQHF.

V is TRBV7-9 and J is TRBJ1-2, with 8 bases lining up with TRBD1. The length of the CDR3 is 15 residues. Per germline, CDR1 SEHNR and CDR2 FQNEAQ (reference sequence). V gave up 0 bases and J gave up 6 bases; unmatched junction bases: 6. The chain's CDR3 is CASSLAPRGRNGYTF. The CDR3 bases are TGTGCCAGCAGCTTAGCGCCCAGGGGGCGAAATGGCTACACCTTC.

This chain uses TRBV4-3 with TRBJ2-5, with 9 bases matching TRBD1. Losses at the gene ends were 3 bases for V and 5 bases for J; bases not matched to a gene: 10. Germline-derived CDR1 and CDR2 are LGHNA and YSLEER. This CDR3 has 16 amino acids. This CDR3 is CASSHRTGGLGETQYF. The CDR3 nucleotides read TGCGCCAGCAGCCACAGAACAGGGGGCTTAGGGGAGACCCAGTACTTC.

This chain connects TRBV6-5 to TRBJ1-2, with 7 bases fitting TRBD1. After removal of 11 bases from V and 8 bases from J, the junction contained 14 bases not matched to a gene. The length of the CDR3 is 13 residues. The germline V gene encodes CDR1 MNHEY and CDR2 SVGAGI. DNA for the CDR3: TGTGCCTCCGAAGGGGGCAGGGTGGGAGGCTACACCTTC. Translated, it gives CASEGGRVGGYTF.

The chain couples TRBV10-3 to TRBJ1-4, with 10 bases that match TRBD1. Germline-derived CDR1 and CDR2 are ENHRY and SYGVKD. The CDR3 length is 15 residues. V dropped 6 bases and J dropped 8; count of bases not matched to a gene: 9. The CDR3 spells CAIRGDRGGEEKLFF. CDR3 coding DNA: TGTGCCATCAGGGGGGACAGGGGAGGAGAAGAAAAACTGTTTTTT.

The chain is built from TRBV30 and TRBJ1-4; D call uncertain. Germline CDR1 reads GTSNPN; CDR2 reads SVGIG (reference sequence). The V and J ends lost 1 base and 13 bases respectively, with 13 bases between them. This CDR3 comprises 12 residues. The CDR3 is CAWSAQAGGLFF. CDR3 nucleotides: TGTGCCTGGAGTGCTCAGGCGGGAGGACTGTTTTTT.

The CDR3: CASRRDRNSNYGYTF. The CDR3 region has the DNA TGTGCCAGCAGACGGGACAGGAATTCTAACTATGGCTACACCTTC. The chain is built from TRBV2 and TRBJ1-2; 8 bases match TRBD1. The length of the CDR3 is 15 residues. V shed 6 bases, J shed 0 bases, and the junction held 6 bases outside the gene matches. Per the germline V gene, CDR1 is SNHLY and CDR2 is FYNNEI.